These 30 T cell receptor beta chains were all obtained from the same sample, sequenced in a study of cytomegalovirus exposure and HLA in healthy donors. Both 60 Vbeta primers and 13 Jbeta primers went into the PCR. Using immunoSEQ multiplex PCR, the repertoire was profiled, and TCRdb retains in-frame clones only, with some absent. The sample shows 140,000 to 150,000 clones, approximately 80% of them seen only once. The sequencing sample was made of PBMCs. The receptors shown here come from a male donor in good health and CMV-seronegative.

For the CDR3, the DNA is TGTGCCACCAGCAGGCGACAGGGGGCCTACGAGCAGTACTTC. Translated, it gives CATSRRQGAYEQYF. The chain uses TRBV15 and TRBJ2-7, with TRBD1 matching 9 bases. J gave up 2 bases and V 3 bases, and 2 bases lay outside the gene matches. The CDR3 totals 14 residues. Germline V gene sequence: CDR1 LNHNV, CDR2 YYDKDF (reference sequence). Supplemented by reference TRBV15 and TRBJ2-7, the full variable domain reads DAMVIQNPRYQVTQFGKPVTLSCSQTLNHNVMYWYQQKSSQAPKLLFHYYDKDFNNEADTPDNFQSRRPNTSFCFLDIRSPGLGDTAMYLCATSRRQGAYEQYFGPGTRLTVT.

This chain connects TRBV15 to TRBJ1-1; D gene unclear. The CDR3 length is 14 residues. Germline CDR1 LNHNV, CDR2 YYDKDF (reference sequence). V was shortened by 5 bases and J by 2 bases, with 12 bases between the two germline ends. Here the CDR3 reads CATSLREGNTEAFF. The CDR3 DNA reads TGTGCCACCAGCTTAAGGGAGGGCAACACTGAAGCTTTCTTT.

V and J are TRBV6-1 and TRBJ2-7; 9 nucleotides align to TRBD2. V trimming: 0 bases; J trimming: 0 bases; junction bases outside the gene matches: 0. This CDR3 region has 15 residues. Per the germline V gene, CDR1 is MNHNS and CDR2 is SASEGT. Written as DNA, the CDR3 is TGTGCCAGCAGTGAAGCTAGCGGGAGCTCCTACGAGCAGTACTTC. Residues: CASSEASGSSYEQYF.

The gene calls are TRBV7-9 and TRBJ2-7, with 8 nucleotides matching TRBD1. J lost 7 bases, V lost 5 bases, and 16 bases had no gene match. Per germline, CDR1 SEHNR and CDR2 FQNEAQ (reference sequence). The CDR3 has 16 residues. The CDR3 reads CASSPDDRGDLGEQYF. DNA of the CDR3: TGTGCCAGCAGCCCCGATGACAGGGGCGACCTGGGGGAGCAGTACTTC.

The V gene is TRBV11-2, the J gene TRBJ2-7, with TRBD1 identical over 7 bases. With 4 bases clipped from V and 2 bases from J, the junction kept 11 bases outside the gene matches. Germline V gene lookup returns CDR1 SGHAT and CDR2 FQNNGV. There are 16 residues in the CDR3. CDR3 region: CASSSLTGVHTYEQYF. The DNA of the CDR3 is TGTGCCAGCAGCTCTCTAACAGGGGTCCACACCTACGAGCAGTACTTC.

The V and J genes are TRBV25-1 and TRBJ2-7, with 15 bases fitting TRBD2. Germline V gene sequence: CDR1 MGHDK, CDR2 SYGVNS. Germline trimming cut 5 bases from V and 4 bases from J; bases unmatched to any gene: 3. This CDR3 comprises 15 residues. The CDR3 sequence is CASSLGLAGGYEQYF. As DNA, the CDR3 is TGTGCCAGCAGTTTGGGACTAGCGGGAGGTTACGAGCAGTACTTC.

V gene TRBV28 combines with J gene TRBJ1-3; D is uncertain. The germline gives CDR1 MDHEN, CDR2 SYDVKM. The CDR3 spans 16 residues. V lost 1 base to trimming and J lost 0 bases, with 10 bases between them. DNA for the CDR3: TGTGCCAGCAGTTTATTTGGACTTACCTCTGGAAACACCATATATTTT. Encoded protein: CASSLFGLTSGNTIYF. Full variable domain (missing parts from reference TRBV28 and TRBJ1-3): DVKVTQSSRYLVKRTGEKVFLECVQDMDHENMFWYRQDPGLGLRLIYFSYDVKMKEKGDIPEGYSVSREKKERFSLILESASTNQTSMYLCASSLFGLTSGNTIYFGEGSWLTVV.

The rearrangement links TRBV5-1 to TRBJ2-2, with 7 bases aligning to TRBD1. Germline loops: CDR1 SGHRS, CDR2 YFSETQ. This CDR3 is built from 16 residues. The junction had 13 bases not matched to a gene; V was cut back by 5 bases and J by 6 bases. The chain's CDR3 is CASRRDQGVGSGELFF. CDR3 nucleotide sequence: TGCGCCAGCAGAAGGGATCAGGGGGTCGGATCCGGGGAGCTGTTTTTT.

The rearrangement links TRBV18 to TRBJ2-7; 7 bases map to TRBD1. CDR3 size: 15 residues. The V segment lost 5 bases and the J segment 6 bases; nucleotides outside the gene matches: 13. CDR1 KGHSH and CDR2 LQKENI come from the germline V gene. CDR3 DNA sequence: TGTGCCAGCTCATCCGCGAACCCGACAGGGCTCGAGCAGTACTTC. Residues: CASSSANPTGLEQYF.

This clone came up a few times. The chain joins TRBV7-2 to TRBJ1-1; TRBD1 is a possible D gene (6 bases). Germline V gene lookup returns CDR1 SGHTA and CDR2 FQGNSA. The CDR3 sequence is 14 residues long. Trimming pared 5 bases from V and 0 bases from J, leaving 10 bases between. The CDR3 bases are TGTGCCAGCAGCACACAGGGTCTGAACACTGAAGCTTTCTTT. It yields the protein CASSTQGLNTEAFF. The full variable domain, in which reference TRBV7-2 and TRBJ1-1 provide the parts outside the CDR3, is GAGVSQSPSNKVTEKGKDVELRCDPISGHTALYWYRQSLGQGLEFLIYFQGNSAPDKSGLPSDRFSAERTGGSVSTLTIQRTQQEDSAVYLCASSTQGLNTEAFFGQGTRLTVV.

J is TRBJ1-2 and V is TRBV7-9, with TRBD1 identical over 8 bases. CDR3 size: 15 residues. The V and J ends lost 5 bases and 4 bases, in that order; junction bases with no gene match: 9. CDR1 and CDR2 (germline): SEHNR, FQNEAQ (reference sequence). The CDR3, as DNA: TGTGCCAGCAGCCTAGGACAGGGTGAGGTCTATGGCTACACCTTC. Its translation is CASSLGQGEVYGYTF.

For the CDR3, the DNA is TGCGCCAGCAGCCAAGGGGTTCCGGGACAGGGGGCTAATACGCAGTATTTT. It encodes CASSQGVPGQGANTQYF. The rearrangement links TRBV4-1 to TRBJ2-3, with TRBD1 matching over 12 bases. The CDR3 sequence is 17 residues long. Germline lookup yields CDR1 MGHRA and CDR2 YSYEKL. With V trimmed by 1 base and J by 7 bases, 9 bases remained unmatched.

The chain has TRBV6-1 and TRBJ1-1; possible D gene TRBD1, 5 bases. CDR3 length: 14 residues. Germline CDR1 MNHNS, CDR2 SASEGT. V lost 6 bases and J 0 bases, leaving 11 bases between the germline ends. CDR3 region: CASRLGGMNTEAFF. For the CDR3, the DNA is TGTGCCAGCAGACTCGGGGGGATGAACACTGAAGCTTTCTTT.

In its sample, this clone was seen once. V and J are TRBV11-1 and TRBJ1-2; 9 nucleotides match TRBD1. The CDR3 length is 14 residues. Unmatched junction bases numbered 8, after V lost 5 bases and J lost 7 bases. Germline V lookup: CDR1 SGHAT, CDR2 FQDESV (reference sequence). The CDR3 protein is CASSPRDRVAGYTF. The CDR3 bases are TGTGCCAGCAGCCCCCGGGACAGGGTCGCTGGCTACACCTTC.

The rearrangement uses TRBV18 and TRBJ2-7, with TRBD1 matching over 8 bases. CDR3 length equals 15 residues. CDR1 and CDR2 (germline): KGHSH, LQKENI. Unmatched junction bases numbered 4, after V lost 3 bases and J lost 0 bases. The chain's CDR3 is CASSPDRGSSYEQYF. CDR3 coding DNA: TGTGCCAGCTCACCCGACAGGGGATCCTCCTACGAGCAGTACTTC. The full variable domain, completed using reference TRBV18 and TRBJ2-7, is NAGVMQNPRHLVRRRGQEARLRCSPMKGHSHVYWYRQLPEEGLKFMVYLQKENIIDESGMPKERFSAEFPKEGPSILRIQQVVRGDSAAYFCASSPDRGSSYEQYFGPGTRLTVT.

This chain connects TRBV11-1 to TRBJ2-7; 8 bases match TRBD1. CDR1 is SGHAT and CDR2 is FQDESV in the germline V gene (reference sequence). Trimming at V came to 5 bases and at J to 2 bases, leaving 8 bases not matched to a gene. The CDR3 has 15 amino acids. The CDR3 nucleotides read TGTGCCAGCAGCCCGGACAGGGTTTTTCCCTACGAGCAGTACTTC. Translating gives CASSPDRVFPYEQYF.

V is TRBV5-4 and J is TRBJ2-2; 7 positions agree with TRBD1. Germline trimming cut 5 bases from V and 3 bases from J; bases unmatched to any gene: 7. The CDR3 extends over 15 amino acids. Germline loops: CDR1 SGHNT, CDR2 YYREEE (reference sequence). The CDR3 coding sequence is TGTGCCAGCAGATTAACTCAGGGGGACACCGGGGAGCTGTTTTTT. Its protein is CASRLTQGDTGELFF.

CDR3 residues: CASSHRGGKNTEAFF. CDR3 DNA sequence: TGTGCCAGCAGCCACAGGGGAGGAAAGAACACTGAAGCTTTCTTT. The chain is built from TRBV6-1 and TRBJ1-1; 7 bases are shared with TRBD1. The germline V gene encodes CDR1 MNHNS and CDR2 SASEGT. This CDR3 is built from 15 residues. J was trimmed by 1 base and V by 6 bases; bases with no gene match: 8.

The chain has TRBV28 and TRBJ2-5; maybe TRBD1 (6 bases). Germline CDR1 reads MDHEN; CDR2 reads SYDVKM. Trimming stripped 6 bases from V and 2 bases from J, with 13 bases between. The CDR3 contains 14 residues. This CDR3 reads CASSPGGQQETQYF. The CDR3 DNA is TGTGCCAGCAGCCCTGGGGGACAACAAGAGACCCAGTACTTC.

This clone appeared a few times. V gene TRBV9 combines with J gene TRBJ1-5; no reliable D call. V gave up 0 bases and J gave up 2 bases, with 12 bases separating them. Germline V gene sequence: CDR1 SGDLS, CDR2 YYNGEE. The CDR3 totals 16 residues. The CDR3 sequence: CASSVDGGAGNQPQHF. The CDR3 DNA reads TGTGCCAGCAGCGTAGATGGAGGCGCGGGCAATCAGCCCCAGCATTTT.

Remarks on this clone: One end of the junction does not line up with germline, which may come from a read error. The chain carries TRBV7-9 and TRBJ1-5; D is unclear. The CDR3 spans 18 residues. Germline V gene data show CDR1 as SEHNR and CDR2 as FQNEAQ (reference sequence). The CDR3 loop reads CSSSADELDSGSNQPQHF. The CDR3 DNA follows: TGTTCCAGCAGCGCGGACGAGCTGGACTCTGGGAGCAATCAGCCCCAGCATTTT.

The genes are TRBV6-1 and TRBJ2-5; 8 bases map to TRBD2. V shed 2 bases, J shed 5 bases, and the junction held 10 bases outside the gene matches. Germline V gene lookup returns CDR1 MNHNS and CDR2 SASEGT. The CDR3 has 16 residues. CDR3 nucleotide sequence: TGTGCCAGCAGTGAACGGGGGGGTTGGGGATCGGAGACCCAGTACTTC. Its protein product is CASSERGGWGSETQYF.

The V call is TRBV18, the J call TRBJ2-7; 7 bases are a match to TRBD1. The germline V gene encodes CDR1 KGHSH and CDR2 LQKENI. The J segment lost 2 bases and the V segment lost 2 bases, leaving 3 bases of the junction unmatched. The CDR3 runs 14 residues. CDR3 residues: CASSPSGTAYEQYF. CDR3 bases: TGTGCCAGCTCACCAAGTGGGACAGCCTACGAGCAGTACTTC.

This clone turned up a few times. The chain links TRBV7-9 to TRBJ2-3, with 10 nucleotides matching TRBD2. Per germline, CDR1 SEHNR and CDR2 FQNEAQ (reference sequence). V gave up 5 bases and J gave up 2 bases; unmatched junction bases: 10. The CDR3 spans 17 residues. CDR3 nucleotide sequence: TGTGCCAGCAGCACCGGGACTAGCGAGGGATTCACAGATACGCAGTATTTT. It yields the protein CASSTGTSEGFTDTQYF.

The table lists this clone with a few counts. The CDR3 sequence: CASGPGTPRQYNEQFF. The CDR3 DNA follows: TGTGCTAGTGGCCCTGGGACACCTCGGCAATACAATGAGCAGTTCTTC. The chain employs TRBV12-5 and TRBJ2-1; a weak D match, TRBD1 (6 bases). Germline CDR1 is LGHNT and CDR2 is FRNRAP. The CDR3 is 16 amino acids. V lost 6 bases, J lost 4 bases, and 19 bases lay in between.

The chain joins TRBV5-1 to TRBJ2-1, with 8 bases matching TRBD2. Germline V CDR1 and CDR2: SGHRS, YFSETQ. The CDR3 extends over 17 amino acids. V shed 5 bases and J 6 bases; nucleotides not matched to a gene: 16. The CDR3 reads CASSFNPREGQGNEQFF. In DNA form, the CDR3 reads TGCGCCAGCAGTTTTAACCCTCGGGAGGGCCAGGGCAATGAGCAGTTCTTC.

The V and J genes are TRBV2 and TRBJ1-1; 7 positions match TRBD1. The CDR3 length is 12 residues. Germline-derived CDR1 and CDR2 are SNHLY and FYNNEI. The junction had 3 bases not matched to a gene; V was cut back by 6 bases and J by 5 bases. CDR3 DNA: TGTGCCAGCAGGGTACAGGGGACTGAAGCTTTCTTT. It translates to CASRVQGTEAFF.

The V call is TRBV5-1, the J call TRBJ2-7, with D possibly TRBD2 on 5 matching bases. Per germline, CDR1 SGHRS and CDR2 YFSETQ. The V end lost 3 bases, the J end lost 3 bases, and 16 bases lay between the germline ends. The CDR3 has 15 amino acids. The CDR3 spells CASSSAASANYEQYF. CDR3 nucleotide sequence: TGCGCCAGCAGCTCAGCGGCCTCCGCAAACTACGAGCAGTACTTC. Combining the CDR3 with reference TRBV5-1 and TRBJ2-7 gives the whole variable domain KAGVTQTPRYLIKTRGQQVTLSCSPISGHRSVSWYQQTPGQGLQFLFEYFSETQRNKGNFPGRFSGRQFSNSRSEMNVSTLELGDSALYLCASSSAASANYEQYFGPGTRLTVT.

The chain is built from TRBV6-5 and TRBJ1-6, with 8 nucleotides matching TRBD1. CDR1 is MNHEY, CDR2 SVGAGI, per germline. The ends lost 8 bases at V and 6 bases at J; junction bases unmatched: 3. The CDR3 covers 13 residues. In DNA, the CDR3 is TGTGCCAGCCGACAGGGGCGTAATTCACCCCTCCACTTT. It is translated as CASRQGRNSPLHF.

This clone was seen more than once but under ten times. One end of the junction varies from germline; a read error may be responsible. V and J are TRBV5-1 and TRBJ2-6; maybe TRBD1 (5 bases). This CDR3 region has 15 residues. CDR1 and CDR2 from the germline V gene are SGHRS and YFSETQ. The CDR3 loop is CASSQRTDGANGLTF. The CDR3 nucleotides read TGCGCCAGCAGCCAACGGACGGATGGGGCCAACGGCCTGACTTTC.